This entry is about one T cell receptor beta chain. Antigen unknown. These data originate in a study of regulatory dendritic cells for organ transplantation. Data came from immunoSEQ multiplex PCR; TCRdb stores just in-frame clones and leaves some out. Of approximately 22,000 clones listed, roughly 85% were seen once; the top ten hold just under 0.7%. The CDR3 sequence is 13 residues long. CDR1 KGHSH and CDR2 LQKENI come from the germline V gene. Trimming left V 4 bases short and J 2 bases short, with 8 bases between. Allogeneic regulatory or mature dendritic cells were co-cultured for 5 days with CFSE-labeled sorted T cells at 1:10.

Sequencing was performed on naive CD4+ T cells from blood cultured with regulatory dendritic cells. As for subset: CD45RA+ naive T cells. The chain carries TRBV18 and TRBJ2-5; possible D gene TRBD1, 5 bases. The receptor was derived from a human donor in good health. CDR3 protein: CASSRGRQETQYF. The CDR3 DNA reads TGTGCCAGCTCACGGGGCCGTCAAGAGACCCAGTACTTC.